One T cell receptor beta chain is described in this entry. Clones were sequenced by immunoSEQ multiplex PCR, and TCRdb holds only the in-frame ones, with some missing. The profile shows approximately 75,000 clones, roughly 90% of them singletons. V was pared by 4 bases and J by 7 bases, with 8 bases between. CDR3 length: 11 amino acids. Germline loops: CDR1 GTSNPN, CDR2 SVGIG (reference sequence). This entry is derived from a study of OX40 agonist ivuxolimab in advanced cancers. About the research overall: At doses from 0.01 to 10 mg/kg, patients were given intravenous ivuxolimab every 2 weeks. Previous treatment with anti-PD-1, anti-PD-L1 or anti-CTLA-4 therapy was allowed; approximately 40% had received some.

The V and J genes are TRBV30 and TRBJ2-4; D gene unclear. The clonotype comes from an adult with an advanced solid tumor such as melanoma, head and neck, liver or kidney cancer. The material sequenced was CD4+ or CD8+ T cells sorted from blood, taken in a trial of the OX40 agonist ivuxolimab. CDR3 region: CAWTGWNIQYF. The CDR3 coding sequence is TGTGCCTGGACAGGTTGGAACATTCAGTACTTC. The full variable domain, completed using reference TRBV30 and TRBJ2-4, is SQTIHQWPATLVQPVGSPLSLECTVEGTSNPNLYWYRQAAGRGLQLLFYSVGIGQISSEVPQNLSASRPQDRQFILSSKKLLLSDSGFYLCAWTGWNIQYFGAGTRLSVL.